These T cell receptor beta chains were read from a single sample in a study of shared clonotypes between healthy human individuals. Assay used: immunoSEQ multiplex PCR; TCRdb lists only in-frame clones, some missing. The sample yields 600,000 or so clones, roughly 98% seen once. Source material: naive CD8+ T cells sorted from blood. The receptors here all came from a man younger than 40 in good health. The CDR3 runs from the conserved cysteine through the conserved F or W. Fields, in order: CDR3 protein, CDR3 DNA, clone size, J gene, D gene, V gene. D genes are given only for firm matches. The size field is filled for only some rows; it gives once, few, many or a size class.

CDR3aa: CASSVAGGATEAFF; CDR3nt: TGTGCCAGCAGCGTAGCAGGGGGTGCCACTGAAGCTTTCTTT; abundance: .; j_gene: TRBJ1-1; d_gene: TRBD1; v_gene: TRBV9
CDR3aa: CATSGTGNQPQHF; CDR3nt: TGTGCCACCTCAGGGACTGGAAATCAGCCCCAGCATTTT; abundance: .; j_gene: TRBJ1-5; d_gene: .; v_gene: TRBV15
CDR3aa: CASSPAHGSGELFF; CDR3nt: TGTGCCAGCAGCCCCGCCCACGGTAGCGGGGAGCTGTTTTTT; abundance: once; j_gene: TRBJ2-2; d_gene: .; v_gene: TRBV11-2
CDR3aa: CASSLVPDYGYTF; CDR3nt: TGTGCCAGCAGCTTAGTGCCGGACTATGGCTACACCTTC; abundance: .; j_gene: TRBJ1-2; d_gene: .; v_gene: TRBV11-2
CDR3aa: CASSYGVDQPQHF; CDR3nt: TGTGCCAGCAGTTACGGGGTCGATCAGCCCCAGCATTTT; abundance: .; j_gene: TRBJ1-5; d_gene: .; v_gene: TRBV6-5
CDR3aa: CASSLSWGANVLTF; CDR3nt: TGTGCCAGCAGCTTGAGTTGGGGGGCCAACGTCCTGACTTTC; abundance: .; j_gene: TRBJ2-6; d_gene: .; v_gene: TRBV13
CDR3aa: CASSLFRQSGYTF; CDR3nt: TGCGCCAGCAGCTTGTTCCGACAGTCTGGCTACACCTTC; abundance: .; j_gene: TRBJ1-2; d_gene: .; v_gene: TRBV5-1
CDR3aa: CASRGTGGSNEKLFF; CDR3nt: TGCGCCAGCAGGGGTACAGGGGGGTCTAATGAAAAACTGTTTTTT; abundance: .; j_gene: TRBJ1-4; d_gene: TRBD1; v_gene: TRBV5-1
CDR3aa: CASSVEGSSANTIYF; CDR3nt: TGTGCCAGCAGCGTAGAGGGCAGCTCGGCAAACACCATATATTTT; abundance: .; j_gene: TRBJ1-3; d_gene: .; v_gene: TRBV9
CDR3aa: CASSDRTSGDTDTQYF; CDR3nt: TGTGCCAGCAGCGACCGGACTAGCGGGGACACAGATACGCAGTATTTT; abundance: .; j_gene: TRBJ2-3; d_gene: TRBD2; v_gene: TRBV11-3
CDR3aa: CASSLASASGLNEQFF; CDR3nt: TGTGCCAGCAGCTTAGCTTCGGCTAGCGGGTTGAATGAGCAGTTCTTC; abundance: .; j_gene: TRBJ2-1; d_gene: TRBD2; v_gene: TRBV7-2
CDR3aa: CASSLRREEGEQFF; CDR3nt: TGTGCCAGCAGTTTACGGCGGGAGGAAGGTGAGCAGTTCTTC; abundance: .; j_gene: TRBJ2-1; d_gene: TRBD2; v_gene: TRBV28
CDR3aa: CASSARLAYEQYF; CDR3nt: TGTGCCAGTAGTGCCCGACTAGCCTACGAGCAGTACTTC; abundance: .; j_gene: TRBJ2-7; d_gene: .; v_gene: TRBV19
CDR3aa: CASSLSDRQETQYF; CDR3nt: TGTGCCAGCAGCTTATCTGACAGACAAGAGACCCAGTACTTC; abundance: few; j_gene: TRBJ2-5; d_gene: .; v_gene: TRBV11-2
CDR3aa: CALGGTGRRTGELFF; CDR3nt: TGCGCCCTGGGAGGAACAGGGCGGAGGACCGGGGAGCTGTTTTTT; abundance: .; j_gene: TRBJ2-2; d_gene: .; v_gene: TRBV23-1
CDR3aa: CASSDPAETSTDTQYF; CDR3nt: TGTGCCAGCAGTGATCCAGCGGAGACTAGCACAGATACGCAGTATTTT; abundance: .; j_gene: TRBJ2-3; d_gene: .; v_gene: TRBV2
CDR3aa: CASSLAGDSNTGELFF; CDR3nt: TGCGCCAGCAGCTTGGCTGGGGACAGCAACACCGGGGAGCTGTTTTTT; abundance: .; j_gene: TRBJ2-2; d_gene: TRBD1; v_gene: TRBV5-1
CDR3aa: CAWSTGQGGNQPQHF; CDR3nt: TGTGCCTGGAGTACTGGACAGGGCGGCAATCAGCCCCAGCATTTT; abundance: .; j_gene: TRBJ1-5; d_gene: TRBD1; v_gene: TRBV30
CDR3aa: CASSYRVATGELFF; CDR3nt: TGTGCCAGCAGCTACAGGGTCGCCACCGGGGAGCTGTTTTTT; abundance: .; j_gene: TRBJ2-2; d_gene: .; v_gene: TRBV7-8
CDR3aa: CASSVESRTDTQYF; CDR3nt: TGTGCCAGCAGCGTAGAGTCCCGCACAGATACGCAGTATTTT; abundance: .; j_gene: TRBJ2-3; d_gene: .; v_gene: TRBV9
CDR3aa: CASSWVQDTQYF; CDR3nt: TGTGCCAGCAGCTGGGTACAAGATACGCAGTATTTT; abundance: .; j_gene: TRBJ2-3; d_gene: .; v_gene: TRBV11-2
CDR3aa: CASSPLRGGMAKNIQYF; CDR3nt: TGTGCCAGCAGCCCTCTTAGGGGCGGGATGGCCAAAAACATTCAGTACTTC; abundance: .; j_gene: TRBJ2-4; d_gene: .; v_gene: TRBV9
CDR3aa: CASSLTGLGYSYEQYF; CDR3nt: TGTGCCAGCAGCCTGACAGGGCTAGGTTATAGCTACGAGCAGTACTTC; abundance: .; j_gene: TRBJ2-7; d_gene: TRBD1; v_gene: TRBV5-4
CDR3aa: CASSAGLQFF; CDR3nt: TGTGCCAGCAGCGCCGGACTGCAGTTCTTC; abundance: .; j_gene: TRBJ2-1; d_gene: .; v_gene: TRBV11-2
CDR3aa: CASSRPTHYGYTF; CDR3nt: TGTGCCAGCAGCCGGCCTACCCACTATGGCTACACCTTC; abundance: .; j_gene: TRBJ1-2; d_gene: .; v_gene: TRBV28
CDR3aa: CASSLGSSGLSEQFF; CDR3nt: TGTGCCAGCAGTTTAGGGTCTAGCGGGCTGAGTGAGCAGTTCTTC; abundance: .; j_gene: TRBJ2-1; d_gene: TRBD2; v_gene: TRBV27
CDR3aa: CATSRGTGSYNEQFF; CDR3nt: TGTGCCACCAGCAGGGGGACAGGCTCCTACAATGAGCAGTTCTTC; abundance: .; j_gene: TRBJ2-1; d_gene: TRBD1; v_gene: TRBV15
CDR3aa: CASTLGPGNQPQHF; CDR3nt: TGTGCCAGCACCCTAGGTCCAGGCAATCAGCCCCAGCATTTT; abundance: .; j_gene: TRBJ1-5; d_gene: .; v_gene: TRBV6-6
CDR3aa: CASRRLAGASYEQYF; CDR3nt: TGTGCCAGCAGACGACTAGCGGGAGCGTCCTACGAGCAGTACTTC; abundance: .; j_gene: TRBJ2-7; d_gene: TRBD2; v_gene: TRBV7-2
CDR3aa: CASSLLVHNQPQHF; CDR3nt: TGTGCCAGCAGTTTACTGGTCCACAATCAGCCCCAGCATTTT; abundance: .; j_gene: TRBJ1-5; d_gene: .; v_gene: TRBV28
CDR3aa: CASSPGGGYGYTF; CDR3nt: TGTGCCAGCAGCCCGGGGGGAGGCTATGGCTACACCTTC; abundance: .; j_gene: TRBJ1-2; d_gene: .; v_gene: TRBV13
CDR3aa: CASSSLAGETYEQYF; CDR3nt: TGTGCCAGCAGTTCGTTAGCGGGAGAGACCTACGAGCAGTACTTC; abundance: .; j_gene: TRBJ2-7; d_gene: TRBD2; v_gene: TRBV27
CDR3aa: CASGQGYSVNNEQFF; CDR3nt: TGTGCCAGCGGACAGGGGTACTCGGTTAACAATGAGCAGTTCTTC; abundance: .; j_gene: TRBJ2-1; d_gene: TRBD1; v_gene: TRBV16
CDR3aa: CASSPPEGTDTQYF; CDR3nt: TGTGCCAGCAGCCCCCCGGAGGGCACAGATACGCAGTATTTT; abundance: .; j_gene: TRBJ2-3; d_gene: .; v_gene: TRBV9
CDR3aa: CASRVLAGGPSDTQYF; CDR3nt: TGTGCCAGCAGAGTCTTAGCGGGAGGGCCCTCGGATACGCAGTATTTT; abundance: .; j_gene: TRBJ2-3; d_gene: TRBD2; v_gene: TRBV2
CDR3aa: CASSLQETQYF; CDR3nt: TGTGCCAGCAGCTTGCAAGAGACCCAGTACTTC; abundance: once; j_gene: TRBJ2-5; d_gene: .; v_gene: TRBV7-8
CDR3aa: CASSPPGQVTYEQYF; CDR3nt: TGTGCCAGCAGCCCTCCGGGACAGGTAACCTACGAGCAGTACTTC; abundance: .; j_gene: TRBJ2-7; d_gene: TRBD1; v_gene: TRBV7-9
CDR3aa: CASSQATSAETQYF; CDR3nt: TGCGCCAGCAGCCAAGCTACTAGCGCTGAGACCCAGTACTTC; abundance: .; j_gene: TRBJ2-5; d_gene: TRBD2; v_gene: TRBV4-1
CDR3aa: CSVVPGQRYEQYF; CDR3nt: TGCAGCGTCGTACCGGGACAGAGATACGAGCAGTACTTC; abundance: once; j_gene: TRBJ2-7; d_gene: TRBD1; v_gene: TRBV29-1
CDR3aa: CASSVGHEQYF; CDR3nt: TGTGCCAGCAGCGTAGGACACGAGCAGTACTTC; abundance: .; j_gene: TRBJ2-7; d_gene: .; v_gene: TRBV9
CDR3aa: CASSEATGTSTGELFF; CDR3nt: TGTGCCAGCAGTGAAGCCACAGGGACCAGCACCGGGGAGCTGTTTTTT; abundance: .; j_gene: TRBJ2-2; d_gene: .; v_gene: TRBV2
CDR3aa: CASSLGDSLKYF; CDR3nt: TGTGCCAGCAGCTTGGGGGACTCCCTCAAGTACTTC; abundance: .; j_gene: TRBJ2-5; d_gene: .; v_gene: TRBV7-9
CDR3aa: CASSLREGDLYYGYTF; CDR3nt: TGTGCCAGCAGTTTAAGGGAGGGAGACCTTTACTATGGCTACACCTTC; abundance: .; j_gene: TRBJ1-2; d_gene: .; v_gene: TRBV27
CDR3aa: CASSSPRAAGELFF; CDR3nt: TGTGCCAGCAGCTCCCCGAGGGCCGCCGGGGAGCTGTTTTTT; abundance: .; j_gene: TRBJ2-2; d_gene: .; v_gene: TRBV7-2
CDR3aa: CASSSRGQGIETQYF; CDR3nt: TGTGCCAGCAGCTCCCGGGGGCAGGGGATAGAGACCCAGTACTTC; abundance: .; j_gene: TRBJ2-5; d_gene: .; v_gene: TRBV5-6
CDR3aa: CASSVEVAGVVETQYF; CDR3nt: TGTGCCAGCAGCGTAGAAGTAGCGGGAGTTGTAGAGACCCAGTACTTC; abundance: .; j_gene: TRBJ2-5; d_gene: TRBD2; v_gene: TRBV9
CDR3aa: CASSLENQPQHF; CDR3nt: TGTGCCAGCAGCTTGGAAAATCAGCCCCAGCATTTT; abundance: .; j_gene: TRBJ1-5; d_gene: .; v_gene: TRBV7-9
CDR3aa: CASSPGTGVFTEAFF; CDR3nt: TGTGCCAGCAGCCCCGGGACAGGGGTTTTTACTGAAGCTTTCTTT; abundance: .; j_gene: TRBJ1-1; d_gene: TRBD1; v_gene: TRBV7-6
CDR3aa: CASGPDPTIPFF; CDR3nt: TGTGCTAGTGGCCCTGACCCTACGATACCGTTCTTC; abundance: .; j_gene: TRBJ2-1; d_gene: .; v_gene: TRBV12-5
CDR3aa: CASSPSRAGGYGANVLTF; CDR3nt: TGCGCCAGCAGCCCATCTAGGGCAGGGGGCTATGGGGCCAACGTCCTGACTTTC; abundance: .; j_gene: TRBJ2-6; d_gene: TRBD1; v_gene: TRBV4-3
CDR3aa: CASSRGQGLNQPQHF; CDR3nt: TGTGCCAGCAGTAGAGGACAGGGCCTTAATCAGCCCCAGCATTTT; abundance: .; j_gene: TRBJ1-5; d_gene: TRBD1; v_gene: TRBV6-6
CDR3aa: CASSFIGEGPSGELFF; CDR3nt: TGTGCCAGCAGCTTTATCGGGGAGGGCCCGAGCGGGGAGCTGTTTTTT; abundance: .; j_gene: TRBJ2-2; d_gene: TRBD2; v_gene: TRBV7-8
CDR3aa: CASSLLATPQFF; CDR3nt: TGTGCCAGCAGCTTGTTGGCCACCCCTCAGTTCTTC; abundance: .; j_gene: TRBJ2-1; d_gene: .; v_gene: TRBV5-6
CDR3aa: CASSFPDSEETQYF; CDR3nt: TGTGCCAGCAGCTTCCCGGACAGTGAAGAGACCCAGTACTTC; abundance: .; j_gene: TRBJ2-5; d_gene: .; v_gene: TRBV7-6
CDR3aa: CASSSGTGGHEQYF; CDR3nt: TGCGCCAGCAGCTCGGGGACAGGGGGTCACGAGCAGTACTTC; abundance: .; j_gene: TRBJ2-7; d_gene: TRBD1; v_gene: TRBV5-1
CDR3aa: CASSILAYNEQFF; CDR3nt: TGTGCCAGCAGCATTTTAGCATACAATGAGCAGTTCTTC; abundance: .; j_gene: TRBJ2-1; d_gene: .; v_gene: TRBV7-9
CDR3aa: CAISAAGEVRQETQYF; CDR3nt: TGTGCCATCAGTGCGGCAGGGGAGGTACGGCAAGAGACCCAGTACTTC; abundance: .; j_gene: TRBJ2-5; d_gene: .; v_gene: TRBV10-3
CDR3aa: CASTLRTENTEAFF; CDR3nt: TGTGCCAGCACCTTACGGACAGAGAACACTGAAGCTTTCTTT; abundance: .; j_gene: TRBJ1-1; d_gene: .; v_gene: TRBV7-6